Listed here are 15 T cell receptor beta chains from one sample, sequenced in a study of blood T cell repertoires in COVID-19. This table comes from immunoSEQ multiplex PCR, and its TCRdb copy is limited to in-frame clones, with some not included. This sample has around 63,000 clones; around 89% occur once, and the top ten carry 15% to 20%. The sample was peripheral blood. These TCRs come from a woman aged 55-70 years with COVID-19, enrolled during active disease.

The chain carries TRBV5-1 and TRBJ2-5; possible D gene TRBD1, 6 bases. From germline, CDR1 is SGHRS and CDR2 YFSETQ. The CDR3 loop spans 15 amino acids. The V end lost 4 bases, the J end lost 5 bases, and 18 bases lay between the germline ends. CDR3 in DNA: TGCGCCAGCAGCGCCGGTCAGGGGTTTCGGGAGACCCAGTACTTC. As protein: CASSAGQGFRETQYF. The full variable domain, its missing parts supplied by reference TRBV5-1 and TRBJ2-5, is KAGVTQTPRYLIKTRGQQVTLSCSPISGHRSVSWYQQTPGQGLQFLFEYFSETQRNKGNFPGRFSGRQFSNSRSEMNVSTLELGDSALYLCASSAGQGFRETQYFGPGTRLLVL.

The CDR3 protein is CASTQTGDEKLFF. In DNA form, the CDR3 reads TGTGCCAGCACCCAGACAGGGGACGAAAAACTGTTTTTT. The chain recombines TRBV7-9 with TRBJ1-4; 8 bases agree with TRBD1. The CDR3 length is 13 residues. V dropped 7 bases and J dropped 8; count of bases not matched to a gene: 6. In germline, CDR1 is SEHNR, CDR2 FQNEAQ (reference sequence).

J is TRBJ2-5 and V is TRBV15, with D tentatively TRBD1 (6 bases). In germline, CDR1 is LNHNV, CDR2 YYDKDF (reference sequence). With 3 bases removed from V and 4 bases from J, the gap between germline ends came to 18 bases. There are 16 residues in the CDR3. CDR3 residues: CATSRGRTGRRETQYF. The CDR3, as DNA: TGTGCCACCAGCAGGGGTAGAACAGGGCGGCGAGAGACCCAGTACTTC.

The chain recombines TRBV9 with TRBJ2-3; the match to TRBD1 covers 10 bases. Germline trimming cut 3 bases from V and 8 bases from J; bases unmatched to any gene: 18. Germline V gene lookup returns CDR1 SGDLS and CDR2 YYNGEE. The CDR3 runs 18 residues. In DNA, the CDR3 is TGTGCCAGCAGCGATCGACTTGTGGGACAGGGGATCCCCGGTACGCAGTATTTT. This sequence encodes CASSDRLVGQGIPGTQYF.

Here the CDR3 DNA reads TGTGCCAGCAGTTACCGGACAGGGACTGAAGCTTTCTTT. Amino acid sequence: CASSYRTGTEAFF. The chain is built from TRBV6-2 or TRBV6-3 and TRBJ1-1; TRBD1 matches at 8 bases. V shed 2 bases, J shed 5 bases, and the junction held 1 base outside the gene matches. Germline lookup yields CDR1 MNHEY and CDR2 SVGEGT. The CDR3 totals 13 residues.

The rearrangement joins TRBV11-3 to TRBJ2-5; D not certain. The CDR3 contains 14 residues. V lost 4 bases and J 1 base, leaving 10 bases between the germline ends. CDR1 SGHNT and CDR2 YENEEA come from the germline V gene. The CDR3 DNA is TGTGCCAGCAGCTCGTACTCTCTCCAAGAGACCCAGTACTTC. Protein sequence: CASSSYSLQETQYF.

The chain couples TRBV28 to TRBJ1-2, with D maybe TRBD1 (5 bases). V shed 11 bases and J shed 4 bases, with 14 bases lying between them. This CDR3 contains 12 residues. The germline V gene encodes CDR1 MDHEN and CDR2 SYDVKM. CDR3 in DNA: TGTGCCGGTTTGACAGTGGGCTATGGCTACACCTTC. Amino acids: CAGLTVGYGYTF.

This clone was seen once. The genes are TRBV7-2 and TRBJ2-1, with 10 bases matching TRBD1. Germline-derived CDR1 and CDR2 are SGHTA and FQGNSA. The V and J ends lost 5 bases and 10 bases, in that order; junction bases with no gene match: 11. This CDR3 region has 15 residues. The CDR3 spells CASSPYTRQGAEQFF. The CDR3 DNA sequence: TGTGCCAGCAGCCCATACACCAGACAGGGGGCCGAGCAGTTCTTC.

This clone was seen more than once but under ten times. The chain links TRBV19 to TRBJ2-7; the D gene is possibly TRBD1 (5 bases). Trimming removed 5 bases from V and 5 bases from J, with 7 bases in between. The CDR3 extends over 11 amino acids. CDR1 is LNHDA and CDR2 is SQIVND in the germline V gene (reference sequence). CDR3 sequence (DNA): TGTGCCAGTAGTCTACAGGACGAGCAGTACTTC. Encoded protein: CASSLQDEQYF.

V gene TRBV11-2 combines with J gene TRBJ1-1, with TRBD1 matching over 7 bases. This CDR3 is 13 amino acids long. The germline V gene has CDR1 SGHAT and CDR2 FQNNGV. The J segment lost 6 bases and the V segment lost 6 bases, leaving 7 bases of the junction unmatched. The CDR3 bases are TGTGCCAGCAGTTTACAGGGGATGGCTGAAGCTTTCTTT. Its translation: CASSLQGMAEAFF. Complete variable domain (other parts from reference TRBV11-2 and TRBJ1-1): EAGVAQSPRYKIIEKRQSVAFWCNPISGHATLYWYQQILGQGPKLLIQFQNNGVVDDSQLPKDRFSAERLKGVDSTLKIQPAKLEDSAVYLCASSLQGMAEAFFGQGTRLTVV.

This clone has just one count. The CDR3 DNA follows: TGTGCCAGCAGCCCTCTAGCGGTTGGGGGGTACGAGCAGTACTTC. Its protein is CASSPLAVGGYEQYF. The rearrangement joins TRBV7-2 to TRBJ2-7; 7 nucleotides line up with TRBD2. Germline V gives CDR1 SGHTA, CDR2 FQGNSA. V lost 5 bases and J lost 4; bases outside the gene matches: 11. This CDR3 comprises 15 residues.

The chain joins TRBV4-1 to TRBJ2-7; D ambiguous. The V gene's germline CDR1 is MGHRA and CDR2 YSYEKL. V lost 4 bases to trimming and J lost 3 bases, with 13 bases between them. The CDR3 covers 14 residues. The CDR3 spells CASSPGIPDYEQYF. CDR3 in DNA: TGCGCCAGCAGCCCAGGCATCCCGGACTACGAGCAGTACTTC.

The chain uses TRBV7-2 and TRBJ2-1, with a tentative D call TRBD2 (6 bases). CDR3 size: 15 residues. The V end lost 4 bases, the J end lost 3 bases, and 13 bases lay between the germline ends. Germline V CDR1 and CDR2: SGHTA, FQGNSA. The CDR3 bases are TGTGCCAGCAGCTCCCATAGCGGTTTCTACAATGAGCAGTTCTTC. Translation gives CASSSHSGFYNEQFF.

This rearrangement joins TRBV7-2 to TRBJ2-7; D remains ambiguous. The CDR3 totals 14 residues. The V and J ends lost 3 bases and 2 bases respectively, with 11 bases between them. The germline CDR1 and CDR2 sequences are SGHTA and FQGNSA. CDR3 sequence: CASSFQMPPYEQYF. The CDR3 DNA is TGTGCCAGCAGCTTTCAGATGCCACCCTACGAGCAGTACTTC.

CDR3 sequence reads: CASSPQGGGQPQHF. In nucleotides, the CDR3 is TGTGCCAGCAGTCCCCAAGGAGGAGGTCAGCCCCAGCATTTT. The chain carries TRBV6-6 and TRBJ1-5; no definite D call. The CDR3 totals 14 residues. Germline V gives CDR1 MNHNY, CDR2 SVGAGI (reference sequence). V lost 5 bases, J lost 6 bases, and 14 bases lay in between.